The T cell receptor (beta chain) described here comes from a study of regulatory T cells in long-lasting Graves disease. There are a few counts of this clonotype. Arm-PCR of CDR3 regions and iRepertoire HTBI primers were the basis on which TCR beta libraries were built. TCRdb used MiXCR to reprocess the multiplex PCR reads, holding one entry per CDR3 protein. The sample contains under 300,000 distinct CDR3 sequences, around 16% of which appear only once. Time point defined: newly diagnosed GD, antithyroid drugs for less than 3 months. Following extraction of RNA from PBMCs, that RNA was used to make the TCR library. The sample in question was peripheral blood mononuclear cells (PBMCs), obtained at new diagnosis, from a patient treated with antithyroid drugs. The source of this sequence is a female donor with Graves disease.

CDR3 bases: TGTGCCAGCAAGCCACTGGATTACAATGAGCAGTTCTTC. The encoded protein is CASKPLDYNEQFF. This sequence joins TRBV6-2 or TRBV6-3 and TRBJ2-1; D is unresolved. V was cut by 7 bases and J by 4 bases, with 11 bases left in between. CDR1 is MNHEY and CDR2 is SVGEGT in the germline V gene. CDR3 length: 13 amino acids.